This TCR beta chain was recovered during a study of blood T cells in healthy people across ages. Every sample had a minimum of 6.5 million PBMCs isolated. A sample-barcoded 5' primer and a J-beta primer mix were used in a second PCR of about 6 to 12 cycles. Via MiXCR, TCRdb re-called the 5' RACE reads, giving one row per CDR3 protein. The table records over a million distinct CDR3 sequences, almost 60% of them present only once. Specimen: blood. This TCR was recovered from a man aged 18 to 29 in good health.

In DNA form, the CDR3 reads TGTGCCAGCAGCTTAGCGAGTGGGCAGGGCAATGAGCAGTTCTTC. Protein product: CASSLASGQGNEQFF. This chain connects TRBV7-2 to TRBJ2-1, with D perhaps TRBD1 (5 bases). CDR3 length: 15 amino acids. The V and J ends lost 0 bases and 6 bases respectively, with 12 bases between them. CDR1 and CDR2 from the germline V gene are SGHTA and FQGNSA.